These 11 T cell receptor beta chains originate from one sample sequenced in a study of CD8 T cells in ankylosing spondylitis. One entry per CDR3 protein, called by TCRdb with MiXCR from the 5' RACE reads. Counted here are roughly 180,000 distinct CDR3 sequences, over 10% occurring once; the ten biggest clones make up roughly 11%. The sequenced sample was blood, either unsorted or a sorted T cell fraction (not recorded which). The source is a female donor with ankylosing spondylitis or in good health (not recorded which).

This chain links TRBV5-1 with TRBJ1-5; D uncertain. Trimming pared 0 bases from V and 6 bases from J, leaving 10 bases between. This CDR3 has 14 residues. Germline V CDR1 and CDR2: SGHRS, YFSETQ. CDR3 coding DNA: TGCGCCAGCAGCTTGGCAATGGGTGGTCAGCCCCAGCATTTT. It is translated as CASSLAMGGQPQHF.

V usage is TRBV20-1 and J usage is TRBJ2-3, with TRBD2 matching over 8 bases. The V gene's germline CDR1 is DFQATT and CDR2 SNEGSKA (reference sequence). There are 16 residues in the CDR3. The trim removed 5 bases at V and 4 bases at J, leaving 14 bases unmatched. The CDR3 spells CSAETGTRGPPDTQYF. CDR3 sequence (DNA): TGCAGTGCTGAGACCGGGACTAGAGGCCCCCCAGATACGCAGTATTTT.

As to this clonotype: A read error may be the cause here, since a much bigger clone is one base away. The genes are TRBV6-2 or TRBV6-3 and TRBJ1-5, with a tentative D call TRBD1 (5 bases). Between the trimmed V and J ends, which lost 7 bases and 7 bases, there was a span of 14 bases. From germline, CDR1 is MNHEY and CDR2 SVGEGT. This CDR3 is 13 amino acids long. For the CDR3, the DNA is TGTGCCAGCAAACAGGCTTTGAGGCAGCCCCAGCATTTT. Translated, it gives CASKQALRQPQHF.

This clonotype was counted at least ten times. V and J are TRBV12-3 or TRBV12-4 and TRBJ2-1; 8 bases are shared with TRBD2. This CDR3 is 17 amino acids long. With 5 bases clipped from V and 1 base from J, the junction kept 10 bases outside the gene matches. The CDR3 nucleotides are TGTGCCAGCAGTGCCGGGACTAGATTATCGTCCTACAATGAGCAGTTCTTC. Amino acids: CASSAGTRLSSYNEQFF.

A word on this clonotype: The CDR3 ends on some other residue instead of the conserved phenylalanine or tryptophan, so this is likely a read error. The DNA is omitted, as the CDR3 cannot be located on it reliably, and the CDR3 follows TCRdb's listing. The chain couples TRBV20-1 to TRBJ1-1; the table's D call TRBD1 went unverified against the DNA. The germline CDR1 and CDR2 sequences are DFQATT and SNEGSKA (reference sequence). The CDR3 length is 11 residues, termini included. CDR3 amino acids: CSGPPQGYLTS.

This clonotype occurred many times. This chain connects TRBV12-3 or TRBV12-4 to TRBJ1-2, with 7 bases matching TRBD1. The CDR3 is 15 residues long. Unmatched junction bases numbered 7, after V lost 6 bases and J lost 0 bases. The CDR3 is CASRPTGVANYGYTF. Written as DNA, the CDR3 is TGTGCCAGCAGACCTACAGGGGTAGCTAACTATGGCTACACCTTC.

For the CDR3, the DNA is TGCAGTGCTCCCCCGGCGGGGGGCACTGAAGCTTTCTTT. This codes for CSAPPAGGTEAFF. The rearrangement links TRBV20-1 to TRBJ1-1, with a tentative D call TRBD1 (5 bases). This CDR3 has 13 residues. The V end lost 5 bases, the J end lost 4 bases, and 14 bases lay between the germline ends. Germline V lookup: CDR1 DFQATT, CDR2 SNEGSKA (reference sequence).

This rearrangement joins TRBV18 to TRBJ2-2; 7 positions agree with TRBD1. CDR3 length: 17 amino acids. Germline V gene sequence: CDR1 KGHSH, CDR2 LQKENI. V was clipped by 8 bases and J by 0 bases; unmatched bases: 12. The CDR3 loop is CASTSVAGTANTGELFF. The CDR3 coding sequence is TGTGCCAGCACTTCTGTGGCCGGGACAGCGAACACCGGGGAGCTGTTTTTT.

The chain is built from TRBV5-1 and TRBJ2-1; D gene unclear. Germline loops: CDR1 SGHRS, CDR2 YFSETQ. CDR3 length: 14 amino acids. V lost 1 base, J lost 12 bases, and 17 bases lay in between. The CDR3 here is CASSLTTTAGTQFF. The CDR3 bases are TGCGCCAGCAGCTTGACCACCACAGCAGGTACGCAGTTCTTC.

The chain carries TRBV19 and TRBJ1-2; D uncertain. This CDR3 region has 13 residues. V lost 7 bases to trimming and J lost 6 bases, with 15 bases between them. From germline, CDR1 is LNHDA and CDR2 SQIVND (reference sequence). The CDR3 coding sequence is TGTGCCAGTAACCCTGCCCGAGGCGATGGCTACACCTTC. Protein: CASNPARGDGYTF.

This clonotype appeared many times. The J gene is TRBJ2-1, the V gene TRBV28, with D unclear. This CDR3 contains 14 residues. CDR1 and CDR2 from the germline V gene are MDHEN and SYDVKM. The V end lost 2 bases, the J end lost 7 bases, and 12 bases lay between the germline ends. DNA of the CDR3: TGTGCCAGCAGTTTAGAAATTCTGGGGAATGAGCAGTTCTTC. Its protein is CASSLEILGNEQFF.